This TCR beta chain was recovered during a study of CD8+CD57+ T cells in acquired aplastic anemia (dated by TCRdb to about 2018). For context, the study as a whole: Extracted DNA from sorted CD4+ and CD8+ cells averaged around 3.2 ug, ranging from about 0.18 to 27.4 ug. CD8+CD57+ expansion was defined as frequency above the mean frequency observed in healthy subjects.

Details on this clonotype: Its antigen remains undetermined. Per-base quality was not reported, and no clone a single base away is much larger than it.

Points the paper makes about the study in general: Patients and healthy controls showed no significant difference in CD8+ Simpson's diversity (P=0.060). Twenty-nine CD8+ CDR3 sequences were found to be shared between patients and controls, but these sequences appeared to be highly expressed in patients and within the immunodominant clones of the patients.

Genomic DNA was used as template for profiling of TCR beta VDJ combinations and CDR3 sequences. TCR repertoire sequencing was run on an Illumina HiSeq 2000. In the original analysis: Repertoires were assessed using TRBV/TRBJ rearrangement plots, CDR3 size and DJ length profiles, and Simpson's diversity index. The most abundant DNA sequence in the deep sequencing data was taken as the immunodominant clone. CDR3 amino acid sequences were checked for sharing across subjects and were also compared against the VDJdb database and published repertoires. TCRdb reanalyzed the raw reads on its own, using fastp at Q25 for trimming and MiXCR for clone calling, and kept in-frame beta chains. Identical CDR3 proteins give one entry, which carries the most common genes and DNA. TCRdb assigned the V and J calls; the authors' analysis was not used. This sample gives 150,000 to 160,000 distinct CDR3 sequences in total; over 50% of them show up just once. The ten largest clones represent 12% of the sample.

V drops 5 bases and J drops 5 bases, leaving 12 bases in between. Counted from cysteine to phenylalanine, this CDR3 has 13 amino acids. The DNA shown is the 39-base CDR3, in frame from base 1. According to the germline V gene, CDR1 reads MNHNS and CDR2 reads SASEGT. The patients picked for sequencing were ones in whom flow cytometry had shown an expansion of CD8+CD57+ cells. Every patient had a diagnosis of severe acquired aplastic anemia based on International Study of Aplastic Anemia and Agranulocytosis and Camitta criteria. At the time blood was sampled, none of the patients had received any therapy. TCR repertoires of sorted CD4+ and CD8+ blood T cells from severe aplastic anemia patients and healthy subjects were deep-sequenced in the study. In the USA, patient enrollment took place under clinicaltrials.gov protocols 00001620, 01623167, 00001397, 00071045, 00081523 and 00961064. Ficoll-Paque density gradient centrifugation was used to isolate peripheral blood mononuclear cells. Before DNA extraction, CD4+ and CD8+ T cells were sorted with FACS or magnetic beads.

The material sequenced was sorted CD4+, CD8+, or CD8+CD57+ T cells (not recorded which) from PBMCs. The V and J segments used are TRBV6-1 and TRBJ2-5, with the identity of the D gene unclear. This clonotype was obtained from a human donor with aplastic anemia. The nucleotides are TGTGCCAGCAGTAAGATTAAGGTTGAGACCCAGTACTTC. It codes for CASSKIKVETQYF.